The sequence of this TCR beta chain was determined in a study of CD8+ T cells in alopecia areata. Study at large: Severity among treated patients was scored by the percentage of scalp area affected. Findings and limits, study-wide: On tofacitinib, scalp and blood still held many of the expanded lesional clones. It was lesional scalp, especially alopecia totalis/universalis, that showed higher clonality than normal scalp.

Stated treatment: oral pan-JAK inhibitor, 5-10 mg twice daily. Starting from PBMCs, sorting isolated CD4+ and CD8+ T cells. A remark on this clone: No antigen is known for it.

The authors extracted RNA and reverse transcribed it into cDNA as the sequencing template. Sequencing was performed with immunoSEQ multiplex PCR; in TCRdb, only in-frame clones are kept and a portion is missing. Here the sample spans under 200,000 clones, approximately 65% being singletons. Germline CDR1 reads MNHEY; CDR2 reads SMNVEV (reference sequence). Trimming removed 4 bases at V and 1 base at J, with 22 bases between. The CDR3 runs to 18 residues. The chain carries TRBV27 and TRBJ1-1; D not resolved. Material: CD4+ T cells sorted from blood, obtained at week 4, from a patient treated with tofacitinib. The source is a human donor with alopecia areata. Written as DNA, the CDR3 is TGTGCCAGCAGTTCCCTCACGCTGGCCGACGAGGGGAACACTGAAGCTTTCTTT. This translates into CASSSLTLADEGNTEAFF.